A single sample gave rise to the 19 T cell receptor beta chains below, sequenced in a study of CD8 T cells in ankylosing spondylitis. TCRdb recomputed calls from the 5' RACE reads with MiXCR, one row per CDR3 protein. The sample lists tens of thousands of distinct CDR3 sequences; less than 20% were seen once. Sequenced input: blood. These receptors all stem from a male donor with ankylosing spondylitis or in good health (not recorded which).

In this sample, this clonotype turned up a few times. V is TRBV29-1 and J is TRBJ2-1, with TRBD2 matching over 9 bases. The V gene's germline CDR1 is SQVTM and CDR2 ANQGSEA. The trim removed 4 bases at V and 0 bases at J, leaving 7 bases unmatched. The CDR3 sequence is 16 residues long. CDR3 amino acids: CSVVRLAEISYNEQFF. CDR3 in DNA: TGCAGCGTTGTCCGACTAGCGGAAATCTCCTACAATGAGCAGTTCTTC.

This chain joins TRBV27 and TRBJ2-7; D may match TRBD1 or TRBD2 (5 bases each). V was clipped by 3 bases and J by 6 bases, with 15 bases between them. Germline CDR1 reads MNHEY; CDR2 reads SMNVEV (reference sequence). CDR3 length: 14 amino acids. The CDR3 region has the DNA TGTGCCAGCAGTTTGGGACGGTCCCTTAGCGAGCAGTACTTC. This sequence encodes CASSLGRSLSEQYF.

The chain recombines TRBV6-2 or TRBV6-3 with TRBJ2-7, with 12 bases that match TRBD2. CDR3 size: 16 residues. The J segment lost 2 bases and the V segment lost 7 bases, leaving 9 bases of the junction unmatched. Germline V gives CDR1 MNHEY, CDR2 SVGEGT. CDR3 coding DNA: TGTGCCAGCAAACTAGCGGGAGGTAATCCGACCTACGAGCAGTACTTC. It encodes CASKLAGGNPTYEQYF.

The V gene is TRBV29-1, the J gene TRBJ2-1; D remains unclear. Germline V CDR1 and CDR2: SQVTM, ANQGSEA. The ends were cut back, 2 bases at V and 10 bases at J, with 9 bases in the middle. This CDR3 has 11 residues. CDR3: CSVERGSEQFF. As DNA, the CDR3 is TGCAGCGTTGAACGAGGCAGCGAGCAGTTCTTC.

The chain couples TRBV25-1 to TRBJ2-1; 8 positions match TRBD2. V shed 9 bases, J shed 9 bases, and the junction held 7 bases outside the gene matches. Germline values: CDR1 MGHDK, CDR2 SYGVNS. The CDR3 spans 12 residues. The CDR3 region is CASEKSGGEQFF. CDR3 DNA: TGTGCCAGTGAAAAAAGCGGGGGTGAGCAGTTCTTC.

This clonotype was picked up many times. The chain uses TRBV6-5 and TRBJ2-5; D is possibly TRBD1 (6 bases). V lost 6 bases, J lost 5 bases, and 16 bases lay in between. This CDR3 contains 14 residues. In germline, CDR1 is MNHEY, CDR2 SVGAGI. CDR3 in DNA: TGTGCCAGCAGCCGTGGAGGACAGTTCGAGACCCAGTACTTC. Amino acids: CASSRGGQFETQYF.

The gene calls are TRBV6-2 or TRBV6-3 and TRBJ2-3; D remains unclear. This CDR3 contains 14 residues. The germline V gene has CDR1 MNHEY and CDR2 SVGEGT. Trimming removed 5 bases from V and 2 bases from J, with 11 bases in between. CDR3 coding DNA: TGTGCCAGCAGTCCCCGGATACTCACAGATACGCAGTATTTT. This translates into CASSPRILTDTQYF.

This clonotype was counted ten times or more. The rearrangement links TRBV5-1 to TRBJ2-2; the D is unclear. Per the germline V gene, CDR1 is SGHRS and CDR2 is YFSETQ. The CDR3 runs 14 residues. V dropped 4 bases and J dropped 7 bases, with 14 bases sitting between them. The CDR3 nucleotides read TGCGCCAGCAGCCCCCGCATGGATGACGGGGAGCTGTTTTTT. Amino acids: CASSPRMDDGELFF.

V is TRBV24-1 and J is TRBJ2-1; D is uncertain. Germline lookup yields CDR1 KGHDR and CDR2 SFDVKD. V lost 8 bases, J lost 0 bases, and 16 bases lay in between. The CDR3 runs 16 residues. The CDR3 sequence: CATTDRKSSSYNEQFF. The CDR3 region has the DNA TGTGCCACCACCGATAGGAAATCGAGCTCCTACAATGAGCAGTTCTTC.

This clonotype was counted at least ten times. The chain is built from TRBV20-1 and TRBJ2-2; D not certain. The germline V gene encodes CDR1 DFQATT and CDR2 SNEGSKA (reference sequence). This CDR3 contains 12 residues. Trimming removed 3 bases from V and 9 bases from J, with 11 bases in between. The DNA for the CDR3 is TGCAGTGCTAGCCTAGACCGCCGGGAGCTGTTTTTT. Encoded protein: CSASLDRRELFF.

This clonotype was counted a few times. This sequence joins TRBV6-2 or TRBV6-3 and TRBJ2-3; TRBD2 aligns across 8 bases. The ends lost 6 bases at V and 0 bases at J; junction bases unmatched: 5. Looked up from germline, CDR1 is MNHEY and CDR2 is SVGEGT. The CDR3 runs to 15 residues. The CDR3 protein is CASSPTSGSTDTQYF. The CDR3, as DNA: TGTGCCAGCAGCCCAACTAGCGGAAGCACAGATACGCAGTATTTT.

The V and J genes are TRBV5-1 and TRBJ1-4; D is possibly TRBD1 (5 bases). The CDR3 consists of 15 residues. Germline V gene data show CDR1 as SGHRS and CDR2 as YFSETQ. V was clipped by 4 bases and J by 8 bases, with 18 bases between them. In DNA form, the CDR3 reads TGCGCCAGCAGCGCTACGGTGGGACGGGACGAAAAACTGTTTTTT. Protein: CASSATVGRDEKLFF.

The sample holds many counts of this clonotype. J is TRBJ2-1 and V is TRBV5-1; 10 positions match TRBD2. The CDR3 consists of 19 residues. Per germline, CDR1 SGHRS and CDR2 YFSETQ. J gave up 0 bases and V 0 bases, and 9 bases lay outside the gene matches. The CDR3 nucleotides are TGCGCCAGCAGCTTGGAGGCTAGCGGGGGCCTAAGCTCCTACAATGAGCAGTTCTTC. It is translated as CASSLEASGGLSSYNEQFF.

This clonotype was counted many times. V gene TRBV4-2 combines with J gene TRBJ2-1; D remains ambiguous. V was trimmed by 2 bases and J by 8 bases, leaving 10 bases between them. Per the germline V gene, CDR1 is LGHNA and CDR2 is YNFKEQ. This CDR3 has 13 amino acids. CDR3 loop: CASSQRLRHEQFF. CDR3 in DNA: TGTGCCAGCAGCCAAAGACTTCGCCATGAGCAGTTCTTC.

There are many counts of this clonotype. This chain joins TRBV6-1 and TRBJ2-5; TRBD1 agrees at 7 bases. The V segment lost 6 bases and the J segment 4 bases; nucleotides outside the gene matches: 8. The germline gives CDR1 MNHNS, CDR2 SASEGT. This CDR3 comprises 14 residues. CDR3 region: CASRTGTVGETQYF. CDR3 sequence (DNA): TGTGCCAGCAGAACAGGGACAGTGGGAGAGACCCAGTACTTC.

The chain joins TRBV4-3 to TRBJ2-1, with 7 bases matching TRBD2. The CDR3 runs 15 residues. Germline loops: CDR1 LGHNA, CDR2 YSLEER. With 2 bases clipped from V and 4 bases from J, the junction kept 5 bases outside the gene matches. CDR3 nucleotides: TGCGCCAGCAGCCAAACTAGCGCCGATTACAATGAGCAGTTCTTC. Translated, it gives CASSQTSADYNEQFF.

V and J are TRBV28 and TRBJ1-2; D remains ambiguous. CDR1 and CDR2 (germline): MDHEN, SYDVKM. V was clipped by 7 bases and J by 8 bases, with 17 bases between them. CDR3 length: 13 residues. The CDR3 reads CASTQTGIDGYTF. DNA of the CDR3: TGTGCCAGCACCCAGACCGGGATAGACGGCTACACCTTC.

This clonotype was counted at least ten times. The chain is built from TRBV20-1 and TRBJ2-5; tentative D call: TRBD2 (6 bases). The CDR3 spans 15 residues. Germline V gene lookup returns CDR1 DFQATT and CDR2 SNEGSKA (reference sequence). Trimming pared 5 bases from V and 7 bases from J, leaving 23 bases between. For the CDR3, the DNA is TGCAGTGCTTCTTCCAACCGGGACTCCTCCCGGACCCAGTACTTC. It encodes CSASSNRDSSRTQYF.

The rearrangement uses TRBV29-1 and TRBJ2-7; 9 bases map to TRBD1. The CDR3 is 15 residues long. Trimming cost V 3 bases and J 5 bases; bases outside gene matches: 11. CDR1 is SQVTM, CDR2 ANQGSEA, per germline. CDR3 sequence reads: CSVDTTGQGTDEQYF. In DNA, the CDR3 is TGCAGCGTTGATACAACGGGACAGGGCACTGACGAGCAGTACTTC.